A selection of T cell receptor beta chains follows, all from one sample in a study of human T cells and chemical hapten exposure. MiXCR, applied by TCRdb to the RACE reads, yields one record per CDR3 protein. The profile shows roughly 120,000 distinct CDR3 sequences, 13% of them singletons. The sample in question was whole blood, obtained in connection with sensitization to the hapten diphenylcyclopropenone (DPC). Receptor source: a woman under 30 with alopecia areata. Some clones in this sample may be carry-over from other donors' samples. Each CDR3 is given with its conserved first and last residue. Fields, in order: V gene, D gene, clone size, J gene, CDR3 protein, CDR3 DNA. D genes are given only for firm matches. Clone size is not always given. Where it is, it says once, few, many or a class for expanded clones.

v_call: TRBV18; d_call: TRBD1; clone_size: many; j_call: TRBJ2-4; cdr3_aa: CASSTGGSKNIQYF; cdr3_nt: TGTGCCAGCTCCACAGGGGGGTCCAAAAACATTCAGTACTTC
v_call: TRBV7-9; d_call: -; clone_size: few; j_call: TRBJ1-1; cdr3_aa: CASSLRGTRGRAEAFF; cdr3_nt: TGTGCCAGCAGTTTAAGGGGAACGAGGGGTCGCGCTGAAGCTTTCTTT
v_call: TRBV6-1; d_call: TRBD2; clone_size: few; j_call: TRBJ2-3; cdr3_aa: CASSARRLSGGGADTQYF; cdr3_nt: TGTGCCAGCAGTGCCCGAAGACTTAGCGGGGGCGGAGCAGATACGCAGTATTTT
v_call: TRBV18; d_call: -; clone_size: few; j_call: TRBJ1-5; cdr3_aa: CASSPTGTGTQHF; cdr3_nt: TGTGCCAGCTCACCCACAGGAACAGGGACCCAGCATTTT
v_call: TRBV12-3/TRBV12-4; d_call: TRBD2; clone_size: -; j_call: TRBJ2-1; cdr3_aa: CASSGRGFDEQFF; cdr3_nt: TGTGCCAGCTCAGGGCGGGGGTTCGATGAGCAGTTCTTC
v_call: TRBV20-1; d_call: -; clone_size: once; j_call: TRBJ2-2; cdr3_aa: CSAGAGQGFDGELFF; cdr3_nt: TGCAGTGCCGGGGCCGGGCAGGGGTTTGACGGGGAGCTGTTTTTT
v_call: TRBV5-1; d_call: -; clone_size: many; j_call: TRBJ2-1; cdr3_aa: CASSARDVNEQFF; cdr3_nt: TGCGCCAGCAGCGCCCGGGACGTCAATGAGCAGTTCTTC
v_call: TRBV7-2; d_call: -; clone_size: -; j_call: TRBJ2-7; cdr3_aa: CASSMSREQYF; cdr3_nt: TGTGCCAGCAGCATGTCCAGGGAGCAGTACTTC
v_call: TRBV3-1; d_call: -; clone_size: -; j_call: TRBJ2-2; cdr3_aa: CASSQLANTGELFF; cdr3_nt: TGTGCCAGCAGCCAACTCGCGAACACCGGGGAGCTGTTTTTT
v_call: TRBV29-1; d_call: TRBD2; clone_size: few; j_call: TRBJ2-2; cdr3_aa: CSVATSGGGHGELFF; cdr3_nt: TGCAGCGTCGCTACTAGCGGTGGGGGTCACGGGGAGCTGTTTTTT
v_call: TRBV16; d_call: TRBD1; clone_size: many; j_call: TRBJ1-3; cdr3_aa: CASSAEGGADGNTIYF; cdr3_nt: TGTGCCAGCAGCGCCGAAGGGGGCGCGGATGGAAACACCATATATTTT
v_call: TRBV2; d_call: -; clone_size: -; j_call: TRBJ1-5; cdr3_aa: CASSRRPGKQPQHF; cdr3_nt: TGTGCCAGCAGTCGACGCCCCGGGAAACAGCCCCAGCATTTT
v_call: TRBV29-1; d_call: -; clone_size: few; j_call: TRBJ1-3; cdr3_aa: CSALSGQRSGNTIYF; cdr3_nt: TGCAGCGCATTATCCGGACAGCGCTCTGGAAACACCATATATTTT
v_call: TRBV6-1; d_call: TRBD2; clone_size: -; j_call: TRBJ2-3; cdr3_aa: CASSEGRGGTDTQYF; cdr3_nt: TGTGCCAGCAGTGAAGGGCGGGGGGGCACAGATACGCAGTATTTT
v_call: TRBV29-1; d_call: -; clone_size: few; j_call: TRBJ2-2; cdr3_aa: CSTLRGHTGELFF; cdr3_nt: TGCAGCACCCTGCGGGGGCACACCGGGGAGCTGTTTTTT
v_call: TRBV11-2; d_call: TRBD2; clone_size: few; j_call: TRBJ2-5; cdr3_aa: CASSLGLAGGLPQETQYF; cdr3_nt: TGTGCCAGCAGCCTTGGACTAGCGGGGGGCCTTCCTCAAGAGACCCAGTACTTC
v_call: TRBV7-9; d_call: TRBD1; clone_size: -; j_call: TRBJ1-2; cdr3_aa: CASSLGQGANGYTF; cdr3_nt: TGTGCCAGCAGCTTGGGACAGGGGGCGAATGGCTACACCTTC
v_call: TRBV11-2; d_call: -; clone_size: many; j_call: TRBJ1-4; cdr3_aa: CASSFTGFQTNEKLFF; cdr3_nt: TGTGCCAGCAGCTTTACAGGATTTCAGACTAATGAAAAACTGTTTTTT
v_call: TRBV27; d_call: -; clone_size: few; j_call: TRBJ2-7; cdr3_aa: CASGDYEQYF; cdr3_nt: TGTGCCAGCGGGGACTACGAGCAGTACTTC
v_call: TRBV20-1; d_call: -; clone_size: few; j_call: TRBJ1-5; cdr3_aa: CSASFRGGTGNQPQHF; cdr3_nt: TGCAGTGCTAGTTTTCGGGGGGGAACGGGCAATCAGCCCCAGCATTTT
v_call: TRBV6-1; d_call: TRBD1; clone_size: few; j_call: TRBJ1-1; cdr3_aa: CASTFRTGMNTEAFF; cdr3_nt: TGTGCCAGCACCTTTCGGACAGGGATGAACACTGAAGCTTTCTTT
v_call: TRBV7-6; d_call: -; clone_size: -; j_call: TRBJ2-7; cdr3_aa: CASSLSLGGNEQYF; cdr3_nt: TGTGCCAGCAGCTTATCCCTCGGAGGGAACGAGCAGTACTTC
v_call: TRBV5-1; d_call: -; clone_size: -; j_call: TRBJ2-7; cdr3_aa: CASSLAWGDYEQYF; cdr3_nt: TGCGCCAGCAGCTTGGCCTGGGGAGACTACGAGCAGTACTTC
v_call: TRBV18; d_call: TRBD2; clone_size: few; j_call: TRBJ2-3; cdr3_aa: CASSLPGGYTDTQYF; cdr3_nt: TGTGCCAGCTCACTCCCGGGAGGGTACACAGATACGCAGTATTTT
v_call: TRBV20-1; d_call: -; clone_size: few; j_call: TRBJ2-7; cdr3_aa: CSARRQSSYEQYF; cdr3_nt: TGCAGTGCTAGAAGACAGAGCTCCTACGAGCAGTACTTC
v_call: TRBV27; d_call: TRBD2; clone_size: -; j_call: TRBJ2-7; cdr3_aa: CASSSSGTSGAGAYEQYF; cdr3_nt: TGTGCCAGCAGTTCCTCCGGGACTAGCGGGGCAGGAGCCTACGAGCAGTACTTC
v_call: TRBV7-2; d_call: TRBD2; clone_size: -; j_call: TRBJ2-2; cdr3_aa: CASSLRGGVTGELFF; cdr3_nt: TGTGCCAGCAGCTTACGCGGGGGTGTCACCGGGGAGCTGTTTTTT
v_call: TRBV2; d_call: TRBD1; clone_size: -; j_call: TRBJ1-1; cdr3_aa: CASRRQGVTEAFF; cdr3_nt: TGTGCCAGCAGGCGGCAGGGGGTTACTGAAGCTTTCTTT